This T cell receptor (beta chain) emerged from a study of blood T cell repertoires in COVID-19 (dated by TCRdb to 2020 to 2021). Some background on the complete study: Collaborator samples came from the United States, Italy and Spain and covered acute and convalescent phases of COVID-19. Deeply sampled blood TCRbeta repertoires from subjects exposed to, actively infected with, or recovered from COVID-19 were included in the dataset. The material from the prospective study consisted of cDNA or gDNA derived from T cells, B-cell-depleted T cells, or PBMCs. The repertoires were made available in a free public database intended to serve as a resource for research on the immune response to SARS-CoV-2. The samples were drawn from the first 160 participants of the ongoing ImmuneRACE study and from 1,254 subjects provided by 6 global collaborators. HLA class I and class II types, where available, came from metadata supplied by the sample provider rather than from assay-based typing. Sample metadata almost always included a de-identified subject ID, COVID-19 status, age in years and sex.

Turning to this clone: The antigen it recognizes is unknown. Nothing much larger sits one base from this clone, and base qualities are not available.

TCRbeta CDR3 regions were amplified from genomic DNA by means of the immunoSEQ Assay, a bias-controlled multiplex PCR. In the original analysis: Within the assay, amplification of reference gene primers was used to estimate how many nucleated cells each sample contained. Sequence reads were collapsed and filtered to measure the absolute abundance of every unique TCRbeta CDR3 rearrangement. Productive Simpson clonality was computed per sample as the square root of Simpson's diversity index over productive rearrangements. TCRdb re-hosts the immuneACCESS table, in-frame sequences only. Its copies lack some clones; in the studies checked, an unresolved V gene accounts for under half of them, and the cause for the rest is not known. Clonal size and the V and J genes are those of that table, whereas D and trimming came from the DNA. The sample has approximately 74,000 clones on record, approximately 88% of them singletons. Around 1.2% of the sample lies in the top ten.

The collaborating institutions used their own protocols to collect whole blood in K2EDTA tubes. For TCRbeta analysis, collaborators shipped samples as frozen whole blood, isolated PBMCs, or DNA extracted from either of those sample types. Study-wide findings and limitations: Clinical and demographic metadata were provided uncurated, with the amount varying by source and participant.

Via the germline V gene, CDR1 is MDHEN and CDR2 SYDVKM. V gives up 2 bases and J gives up 4 bases, and the segment between their germline ends measures 8 bases. From cysteine to phenylalanine, the CDR3 is 13 amino acids long. The kept DNA is CDR3 alone, 39 bases in frame from the first base. The rearrangement combines TRBV28 with TRBJ1-2; the D gene is perhaps TRBD1, on 5 matching bases. The TCR comes from a woman between 55 and 75 years old with acute or convalescent COVID-19. Sample: peripheral blood. The bases are TGTGCCAGCAGTTTAGGGGCTGGCTATGGCTACACCTTC. The resulting protein is CASSLGAGYGYTF.